These 29 T cell receptor beta chains originate from one sample sequenced in a study of T cell responses to AZD1222 COVID-19 vaccine. Sequencing was performed with immunoSEQ multiplex PCR; in TCRdb, only in-frame clones are kept and a portion is missing. This sample has 170,000 or so clones, with approximately 95% found just once. The material was peripheral blood, obtained 28 days after the second dose of the MenACWY control vaccine. Receptor source: an adult who received the MenACWY meningococcal vaccine as a control.

The chain combines TRBV10-1 with TRBJ2-5, with D unclear. The CDR3 spans 13 residues. Per germline, CDR1 WNHNN and CDR2 SYGVQD (reference sequence). Between the trimmed V and J ends, which lost 0 bases and 1 base, there was a span of 3 bases. The CDR3 loop is CASSESGQETQYF. In nucleotides, the CDR3 is TGCGCCAGCAGTGAGTCCGGCCAAGAGACCCAGTACTTC.

V and J are TRBV27 and TRBJ1-6, with TRBD1 identical over 9 bases. The CDR3 extends over 19 amino acids. From germline, CDR1 is MNHEY and CDR2 SMNVEV (reference sequence). V was clipped by 6 bases and J by 7 bases; unmatched bases: 19. For the CDR3, the DNA is TGTGCCAGCAGCCCATACAGGGGGCGAATAGCCTTCCGAAATTCACCCCTCCACTTT. Translation gives CASSPYRGRIAFRNSPLHF.

The V call is TRBV7-9, the J call TRBJ1-5; D not resolved. Deletions cut 5 bases from V and 0 bases from J, with 8 bases between. The CDR3 is 14 amino acids. Germline assignment: CDR1 SEHNR and CDR2 FQNEAQ (reference sequence). The CDR3 loop reads CASSQDVSNQPQHF. CDR3 sequence (DNA): TGTGCCAGCAGCCAGGACGTTAGCAATCAGCCCCAGCATTTT.

The chain is built from TRBV30 and TRBJ2-7, with D unresolved. Germline V gene sequence: CDR1 GTSNPN, CDR2 SVGIG (reference sequence). The CDR3 has 13 residues. Trimming took off 1 base at V and 3 bases at J, with 10 bases between the two ends. The CDR3 nucleotides read TGTGCCTGGAGTGCGGACGAGTACTACGAGCAGTACTTC. Translating gives CAWSADEYYEQYF. Using reference TRBV30 and TRBJ2-7 for the parts outside the CDR3, the full variable domain is SQTIHQWPATLVQPVGSPLSLECTVEGTSNPNLYWYRQAAGRGLQLLFYSVGIGQISSEVPQNLSASRPQDRQFILSSKKLLLSDSGFYLCAWSADEYYEQYFGPGTRLTVT.

There are many counts of this clone. CDR3 in amino acids: CASSPQKGLAGDEQYF. The DNA for the CDR3 is TGTGCCAGCTCACCACAAAAGGGACTAGCGGGGGACGAGCAGTACTTC. The chain couples TRBV18 to TRBJ2-7; TRBD2 matches 14 bases. The CDR3 is 16 residues long. V lost 1 base and J lost 5; bases outside the gene matches: 4. Germline lookup yields CDR1 KGHSH and CDR2 LQKENI.

This chain connects TRBV5-4 to TRBJ1-1, with TRBD1 matching 8 bases. This CDR3 has 13 amino acids. The ends lost 4 bases at V and 3 bases at J; junction bases unmatched: 2. The germline V gene encodes CDR1 SGHNT and CDR2 YYREEE (reference sequence). CDR3: CASSPQGDTEAFF. The CDR3 nucleotides read TGTGCCAGCAGCCCACAGGGGGACACTGAAGCTTTCTTT.

V and J are TRBV18 and TRBJ2-5; possibly TRBD1 or TRBD2 for D (5 bases each). Germline-derived CDR1 and CDR2 are KGHSH and LQKENI. The CDR3 runs 14 residues. With 6 bases removed from V and 1 base from J, the gap between germline ends came to 12 bases. CDR3 loop: CASSQGRIQETQYF. CDR3 bases: TGTGCCAGCTCTCAGGGACGGATCCAAGAGACCCAGTACTTC.

Of note for this clone: A junction boundary mismatches the germline segment, possibly from a read error. The chain links TRBV7-7 to TRBJ2-5; TRBD1 agrees at 9 bases. There are 15 residues in the CDR3. Germline V gene sequence: CDR1 SSHAT, CDR2 FNYEAQ (reference sequence). The CDR3 coding sequence is TGTGCTAGCAGCCCCTTACAGGGGGCTCAAGAGACCCAGTACTTC. Its protein product is CASSPLQGAQETQYF.

V is TRBV5-4 and J is TRBJ1-1; 9 bases line up with TRBD1. CDR1 and CDR2 from the germline V gene are SGHNT and YYREEE (reference sequence). CDR3 size: 15 residues. V gave up 3 bases and J gave up 4 bases; unmatched junction bases: 7. The CDR3 spells CASSWGTGMRTEAFF. CDR3 nucleotides: TGTGCCAGCAGCTGGGGGACAGGGATGCGCACTGAAGCTTTCTTT.

The chain employs TRBV18 and TRBJ2-5, with D perhaps TRBD1 or TRBD2 (6 bases each). The CDR3 is made up of 14 amino acids. CDR1 and CDR2 (germline): KGHSH, LQKENI. The V and J ends lost 3 bases and 5 bases respectively, with 13 bases between them. The CDR3 DNA is TGTGCCAGCTCACCCGGCACAGGGAGGGAGACCCAGTACTTC. It yields the protein CASSPGTGRETQYF.

This chain uses TRBV19 with TRBJ2-2, with D possibly TRBD1 on 6 matching bases. CDR3 length equals 16 residues. V lost 7 bases, J lost 0 bases, and 15 bases lay in between. The germline gives CDR1 LNHDA, CDR2 SQIVND (reference sequence). The CDR3 is CASTRDTGANTGELFF. CDR3 in DNA: TGTGCCAGTACCCGGGACACCGGCGCGAACACCGGGGAGCTGTTTTTT.

The chain uses TRBV19 and TRBJ1-5; D perhaps matches TRBD1 (5 bases). The CDR3 loop spans 15 amino acids. The V gene's germline CDR1 is LNHDA and CDR2 SQIVND (reference sequence). V lost 5 bases and J lost 7, with 18 bases in between. This chain's CDR3 is CASSSKAGGTQPQHF. CDR3 DNA: TGTGCCAGTAGTTCCAAAGCCGGGGGGACCCAGCCCCAGCATTTT.

CDR3 loop: CASSSSGGIPGRYEQYF. The CDR3 DNA reads as TGTGCCAGCAGCTCTAGCGGGGGGATCCCGGGCCGTTACGAGCAGTACTTC. V and J are TRBV7-8 and TRBJ2-7, with 11 bases aligning to TRBD2. After removal of 4 bases from V and 4 bases from J, the junction contained 12 bases not matched to a gene. The CDR3 is made up of 17 amino acids. Germline CDR1 reads SGHVS; CDR2 reads FQNEAQ.

This chain uses TRBV19 with TRBJ1-6, with 7 positions matching TRBD1. CDR3 length: 16 amino acids. Unmatched junction bases numbered 9, after V lost 1 base and J lost 9 bases. Per germline, CDR1 LNHDA and CDR2 SQIVND (reference sequence). CDR3 loop: CASSIVSGRGSSPLHF. CDR3 in DNA: TGTGCCAGTAGTATAGTCAGCGGCAGGGGGTCTTCACCCCTCCACTTT.

This clone showed up just once. The V and J genes are TRBV29-1 and TRBJ2-7, with D perhaps matching TRBD1 (6 bases). V shed 4 bases and J shed 4 bases, with 20 bases lying between them. The germline V gene has CDR1 SQVTM and CDR2 ANQGSEA. This CDR3 contains 15 residues. CDR3 in amino acids: CSVASAQGQGYEQYF. The DNA for the CDR3 is TGCAGCGTTGCGTCAGCCCAGGGACAAGGTTACGAGCAGTACTTC.

This chain joins TRBV25-1 and TRBJ1-1; weak D call: TRBD1 (6 bases). Per germline, CDR1 MGHDK and CDR2 SYGVNS. Trimming removed 1 base at V and 1 base at J, with 10 bases between. The CDR3 is 15 amino acids. The CDR3 DNA is TGTGCCAGCAGTGAATTTACAGGGTGGAACACTGAAGCTTTCTTT. Encoded protein: CASSEFTGWNTEAFF.

In its sample, this clone was seen once. J is TRBJ2-7 and V is TRBV30; D may be TRBD1 or TRBD2 (5 bases each). Per the germline V gene, CDR1 is GTSNPN and CDR2 is SVGIG (reference sequence). CDR3 length equals 15 residues. The V end was cut by 0 bases, the J end by 4 bases, with 16 bases between. As DNA, the CDR3 is TGTGCCTGGAGTGTACGGGGCTCTTTCCTTTACGAGCAGTACTTC. Protein: CAWSVRGSFLYEQYF.

The chain carries TRBV6-2 or TRBV6-3 and TRBJ1-6, with TRBD1 matching 9 bases. J lost 8 bases, V lost 2 bases, and 7 bases had no gene match. Germline V gene sequence: CDR1 MNHEY, CDR2 SVGEGT. The CDR3 is made up of 16 amino acids. The CDR3 nucleotides are TGTGCCAGCAGTTACGTCTTTGGACAGGGGTATTCACCCCTCCACTTT. Translating it yields CASSYVFGQGYSPLHF.

The chain couples TRBV30 to TRBJ1-2, with D unresolved. With 7 bases removed from V and 4 bases from J, the gap between germline ends came to 10 bases. Germline V gene lookup returns CDR1 GTSNPN and CDR2 SVGIG (reference sequence). The CDR3 sequence is 11 residues long. CDR3 amino acids: CASFGPYGYTF. In DNA form, the CDR3 reads TGTGCCTCCTTTGGGCCCTATGGCTACACCTTC.

Details on this clone: The limits of the CDR3 on the DNA are not certain, so only TCRdb's listed CDR3 is given. The J gene is TRBJ1-2, the V gene TRBV12-2; the table's D call, TRBD1, has no DNA check behind it. TRBV12-2 is termed a pseudogene. The CDR3 length equals 14 residues, ends included. The CDR3 is CASRFGTGIYGYTF.

The genes are TRBV7-3 and TRBJ2-1; possibly TRBD2 for D (5 bases). V lost 5 bases and J lost 7, with 18 bases in between. This CDR3 spans 15 amino acids. Germline V gene data show CDR1 as SGHTA and CDR2 as FQGTGA. The CDR3 DNA reads as TGTGCCAGCAGCACCGGTAGCGTAGGATTGAATGAGCAGTTCTTC. Its translation: CASSTGSVGLNEQFF. Full variable domain (rest looked up from reference TRBV7-3 and TRBJ2-1): GAGVSQTPSNKVTEKGKYVELRCDPISGHTALYWYRQSLGQGPEFLIYFQGTGAADDSGLPNDRFFAVRPEGSVSTLKIQRTERGDSAVYLCASSTGSVGLNEQFFGPGTRLTVL.

V gene TRBV15 combines with J gene TRBJ1-1; D ambiguous. Deletions cut 9 bases from V and 4 bases from J, with 9 bases between. In germline, CDR1 is LNHNV, CDR2 YYDKDF (reference sequence). This CDR3 region has 11 residues. The CDR3 spells CATRGFTEAFF. The CDR3 nucleotides are TGTGCCACGAGAGGATTCACTGAAGCTTTCTTT.

The J gene is TRBJ1-6, the V gene TRBV2; tentatively, D is TRBD1 (5 bases). Germline V gene lookup returns CDR1 SNHLY and CDR2 FYNNEI. The CDR3 covers 13 residues. The V end was cut by 8 bases, the J end by 9 bases, with 14 bases between. The CDR3 bases are TGTGCCAGCCTCGGGACCCCTGGTTCACCCCTCCACTTT. It codes for CASLGTPGSPLHF. The entire variable domain, with the rest obtained from reference TRBV2 and TRBJ1-6, is as follows: EPEVTQTPSHQVTQMGQEVILRCVPISNHLYFYWYRQILGQKVEFLVSFYNNEISEKSEIFDDQFSVERPDGSNFTLKIRSTKLEDSAMYFCASLGTPGSPLHFGNGTRLTVT.

The J gene is TRBJ1-6, the V gene TRBV6-2 or TRBV6-3; D uncertain. Deletions cut 4 bases from V and 7 bases from J, with 5 bases between. Germline loops: CDR1 MNHEY, CDR2 SVGEGT. This CDR3 comprises 12 residues. For the CDR3, the DNA is TGTGCCAGCAGTTCTGTGAATTCACCCCTCCACTTT. Its translation is CASSSVNSPLHF.

This chain joins TRBV14 and TRBJ1-2, with D unclear. The CDR3 is 12 amino acids. Trimming took 0 bases from V and 7 from J, leaving 6 bases between them. Germline V lookup: CDR1 SGHDN, CDR2 FVKESK. The CDR3 DNA reads as TGTGCCAGCAGCCAAGATCCCGGTGGCTACACCTTC. This gives the protein CASSQDPGGYTF.

This rearrangement joins TRBV27 to TRBJ1-1; 8 positions agree with TRBD1. Looked up from germline, CDR1 is MNHEY and CDR2 is SMNVEV (reference sequence). J gave up 0 bases and V 7 bases, and 4 bases lay outside the gene matches. This CDR3 contains 14 residues. The CDR3 is CASKLDRVNTEAFF. In nucleotides, the CDR3 is TGTGCCAGCAAGTTGGACAGGGTGAACACTGAAGCTTTCTTT.

The chain links TRBV19 to TRBJ2-2, with a weak D call TRBD2 (6 bases). Germline values: CDR1 LNHDA, CDR2 SQIVND (reference sequence). The CDR3 sequence is 12 residues long. Trimming took off 5 bases at V and 6 bases at J, with 7 bases between the two ends. The CDR3 DNA reads TGTGCCAGTAGTTCGGGGGCCGGGGAGCTGTTTTTT. Translation gives CASSSGAGELFF. Full variable domain (rest looked up from reference TRBV19 and TRBJ2-2): DGGITQSPKYLFRKEGQNVTLSCEQNLNHDAMYWYRQDPGQGLRLIYYSQIVNDFQKGDIAEGYSVSREKKESFPLTVTSAQKNPTAFYLCASSSGAGELFFGEGSRLTVL.

This sequence joins TRBV5-1 and TRBJ2-2; 8 nucleotides agree with TRBD1. Per the germline V gene, CDR1 is SGHRS and CDR2 is YFSETQ. Trimming cost V 8 bases and J 0 bases; bases outside gene matches: 6. The CDR3 runs to 15 residues. The CDR3 is CASKKQGANTGELFF. The CDR3 DNA reads TGCGCCAGTAAGAAACAGGGGGCGAACACCGGGGAGCTGTTTTTT.

The chain links TRBV11-1 to TRBJ2-7, with TRBD1 identical over 10 bases. Losses at the gene ends were 5 bases for V and 3 bases for J; bases not matched to a gene: 7. Germline CDR1 SGHAT, CDR2 FQDESV (reference sequence). The CDR3 extends over 15 amino acids. CDR3 bases: TGTGCCAGCAGCCCCGCCGGGACAGGGGTCTACGAGCAGTACTTC. Translating gives CASSPAGTGVYEQYF.